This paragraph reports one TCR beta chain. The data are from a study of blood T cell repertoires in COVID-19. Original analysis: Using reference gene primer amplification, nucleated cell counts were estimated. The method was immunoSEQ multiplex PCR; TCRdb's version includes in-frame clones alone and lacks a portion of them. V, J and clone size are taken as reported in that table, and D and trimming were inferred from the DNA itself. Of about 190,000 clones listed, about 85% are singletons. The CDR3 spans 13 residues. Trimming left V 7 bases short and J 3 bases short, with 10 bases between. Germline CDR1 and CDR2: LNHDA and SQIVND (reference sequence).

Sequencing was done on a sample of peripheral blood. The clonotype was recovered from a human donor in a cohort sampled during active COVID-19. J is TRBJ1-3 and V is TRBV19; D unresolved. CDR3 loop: CASTLTGGNTIYF. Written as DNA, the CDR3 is TGTGCCAGTACATTAACCGGTGGAAACACCATATATTTT. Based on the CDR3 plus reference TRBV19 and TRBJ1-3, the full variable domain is DGGITQSPKYLFRKEGQNVTLSCEQNLNHDAMYWYRQDPGQGLRLIYYSQIVNDFQKGDIAEGYSVSREKKESFPLTVTSAQKNPTAFYLCASTLTGGNTIYFGEGSWLTVV.